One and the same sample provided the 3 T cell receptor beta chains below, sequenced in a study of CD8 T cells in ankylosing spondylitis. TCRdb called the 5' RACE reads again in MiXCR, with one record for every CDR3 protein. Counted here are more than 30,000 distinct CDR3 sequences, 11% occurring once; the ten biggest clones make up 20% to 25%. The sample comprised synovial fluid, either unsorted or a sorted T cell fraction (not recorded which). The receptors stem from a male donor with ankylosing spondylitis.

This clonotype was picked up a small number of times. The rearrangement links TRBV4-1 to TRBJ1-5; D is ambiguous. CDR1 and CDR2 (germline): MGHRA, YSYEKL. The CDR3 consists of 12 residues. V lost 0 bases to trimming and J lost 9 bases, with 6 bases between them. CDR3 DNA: TGCGCCAGCAGCCAAGAGGCTGGGCCCCAGCATTTT. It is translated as CASSQEAGPQHF.

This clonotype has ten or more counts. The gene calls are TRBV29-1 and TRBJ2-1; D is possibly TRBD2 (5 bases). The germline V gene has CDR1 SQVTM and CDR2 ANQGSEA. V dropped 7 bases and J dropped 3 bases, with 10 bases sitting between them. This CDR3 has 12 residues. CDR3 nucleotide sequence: TGCAGCGGAAACCGGGACTACAATGAGCAGTTCTTC. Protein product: CSGNRDYNEQFF.

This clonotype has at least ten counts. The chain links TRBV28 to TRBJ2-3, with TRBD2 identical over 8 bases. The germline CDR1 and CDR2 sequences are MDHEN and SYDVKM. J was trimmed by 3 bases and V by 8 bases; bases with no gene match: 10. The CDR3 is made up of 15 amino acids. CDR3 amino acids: CASRLLAEMTDTQYF. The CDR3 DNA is TGTGCCAGCCGACTACTAGCGGAAATGACAGATACGCAGTATTTT.